The 9 T cell receptor beta chains listed next were all sequenced from one sample in a study of cytomegalovirus exposure and HLA in healthy donors. Profiled with immunoSEQ multiplex PCR; TCRdb holds only in-frame clones, not every one. The sample contains roughly 250,000 clones, 87% of which appear only once. Material: PBMCs. The receptor source for this set is a man between 18 and 35 years old in good health and CMV-seronegative.

The rearrangement joins TRBV5-1 to TRBJ2-1; the match to TRBD1 covers 11 bases. The CDR3 has 14 residues. Germline assignment: CDR1 SGHRS and CDR2 YFSETQ. With 2 bases clipped from V and 8 bases from J, the junction kept 3 bases outside the gene matches. The CDR3 DNA reads as TGCGCCAGCAGCTTCGGGACAGGGGGTGATGAGCAGTTCTTC. It specifies CASSFGTGGDEQFF.

This clone has only one observation. The J gene is TRBJ1-2, the V gene TRBV28; possible D gene TRBD1, 6 bases. This CDR3 is 13 amino acids long. The germline V and J ends were trimmed by 6 bases and 8 bases, with 16 bases remaining between them. Germline V gene sequence: CDR1 MDHEN, CDR2 SYDVKM. The CDR3, as DNA: TGTGCCAGCAGACACCCCGGGAGGGGGGGCTACACCTTC. The encoded protein is CASRHPGRGGYTF.

This chain joins TRBV9 and TRBJ2-3, with TRBD1 as a possible D gene (7 bases). Germline V gene data show CDR1 as SGDLS and CDR2 as YYNGEE. Trimming left V 6 bases short and J 2 bases short, with 19 bases between. CDR3 size: 16 residues. The CDR3 sequence: CASTRRGQLSTDTQYF. The CDR3 DNA follows: TGTGCCAGCACTCGGAGGGGACAGTTATCCACAGATACGCAGTATTTT.

This sequence joins TRBV27 and TRBJ1-1; TRBD1 might be the D (5 bases). The CDR3 contains 15 residues. The ends were cut back, 5 bases at V and 0 bases at J, with 13 bases in the middle. CDR1 is MNHEY, CDR2 SMNVEV, per germline (reference sequence). The CDR3 is CASSPRGRVNTEAFF. The CDR3 nucleotides are TGTGCCAGCAGTCCGCGGGGCAGGGTGAACACTGAAGCTTTCTTT.

This chain links TRBV16 with TRBJ1-1; 8 bases align to TRBD1. This CDR3 contains 12 residues. Losses at the gene ends were 6 bases for V and 6 bases for J; bases not matched to a gene: 3. Germline values: CDR1 KGHSY, CDR2 FQNENV. In nucleotides, the CDR3 is TGTGCCAGCAGAGACAGGGGCCCTGAAGCTTTCTTT. It encodes CASRDRGPEAFF.

The J gene is TRBJ1-6, the V gene TRBV6-5; no definite D call. Germline V gene lookup returns CDR1 MNHEY and CDR2 SVGAGI. This CDR3 is 14 amino acids long. The V and J ends lost 5 bases and 10 bases respectively, with 15 bases between them. CDR3 in amino acids: CASSHRQAVSPLHF. CDR3 bases: TGTGCCAGCAGTCACCGGCAGGCCGTCTCACCCCTCCACTTT.

The chain joins TRBV11-2 to TRBJ2-2, with 8 bases fitting TRBD1. The length of the CDR3 is 13 residues. With 5 bases clipped from V and 7 bases from J, the junction kept 3 bases outside the gene matches. Germline CDR1 SGHAT, CDR2 FQNNGV. CDR3 in DNA: TGTGCCAGCAGCCTCACAGGGGGCGGGGAGCTGTTTTTT. Encoded protein: CASSLTGGGELFF.

CDR3 amino acids: CASSGAGGGASEAFF. In DNA, the CDR3 is TGCGCCAGCAGTGGGGCCGGAGGGGGCGCGTCTGAAGCTTTCTTT. The J gene is TRBJ1-1, the V gene TRBV10-1, with 7 bases that match TRBD1. This CDR3 has 15 residues. V was clipped by 4 bases and J by 6 bases; unmatched bases: 11. Per germline, CDR1 WNHNN and CDR2 SYGVQD (reference sequence).

V and J are TRBV4-1 and TRBJ1-6; weak D call: TRBD1 (6 bases). The CDR3 length is 14 residues. Germline V gene lookup returns CDR1 MGHRA and CDR2 YSYEKL. V was clipped by 4 bases and J by 9 bases, with 13 bases between them. Written as DNA, the CDR3 is TGCGCCAGCAGCCTATCTACAGGGATTTCACCCCTCCACTTT. Protein product: CASSLSTGISPLHF.